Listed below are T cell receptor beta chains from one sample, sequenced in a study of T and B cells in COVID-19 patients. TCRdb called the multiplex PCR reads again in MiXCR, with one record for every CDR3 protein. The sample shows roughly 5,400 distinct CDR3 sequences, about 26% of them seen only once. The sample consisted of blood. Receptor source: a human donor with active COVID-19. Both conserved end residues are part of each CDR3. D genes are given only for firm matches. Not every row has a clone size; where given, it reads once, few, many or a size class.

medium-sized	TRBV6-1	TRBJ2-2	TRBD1	CASSEAGTGLNTGELFF	TGTGCCAGCAGTGAAGCTGGGACAGGTCTAAACACCGGGGAGCTGTTTTTT
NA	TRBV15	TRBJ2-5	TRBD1	CATSREGGQGRETQYF	TGTGCCACCAGCAGAGAGGGGGGACAGGGGCGGGAGACCCAGTACTTC
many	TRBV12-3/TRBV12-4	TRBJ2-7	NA	CASSPLFRVRSYEQYF	TGTGCCAGCAGCCCCTTGTTCAGGGTTCGGTCCTACGAGCAGTACTTC
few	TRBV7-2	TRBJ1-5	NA	CASSLDGTPNQPQHF	TGTGCCAGCAGCTTAGATGGGACACCCAATCAGCCCCAGCATTTT
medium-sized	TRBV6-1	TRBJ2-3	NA	CASSEAPGDTQYF	TGTGCCAGCAGTGAAGCGCCCGGGGATACGCAGTATTTT
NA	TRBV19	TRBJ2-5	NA	CASSIRDTWYQETQYF	TGTGCCAGTAGTATTCGGGACACCTGGTACCAAGAGACCCAGTACTTC
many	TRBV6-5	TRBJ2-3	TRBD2	CASSYSVRRTRTSGNTDTQYF	TGTGCCAGCAGTTACTCGGTGAGACGTACCCGGACTAGCGGAAACACAGATACGCAGTATTTT
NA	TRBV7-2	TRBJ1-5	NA	CASRRDSNQPQHF	TGTGCCTCCCGACGTGATAGCAATCAGCCCCAGCATTTT
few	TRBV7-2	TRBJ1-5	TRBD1	CASSLATGTHSNQPQHF	TGTGCCAGCAGCTTAGCGACAGGGACCCATAGCAATCAGCCCCAGCATTTT
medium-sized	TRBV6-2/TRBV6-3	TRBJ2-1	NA	CASSYGLDEQFF	TGTGCCAGCAGTTACGGTTTGGATGAGCAGTTCTTC
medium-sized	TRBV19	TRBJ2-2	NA	CASSIYFLSHLNTGELFF	TGTGCCAGTAGTATTTATTTCCTCTCACATTTAAACACCGGGGAGCTGTTTTTT
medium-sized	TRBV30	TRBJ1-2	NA	CANDDYGYTF	TGTGCCAACGACGACTATGGCTACACCTTC
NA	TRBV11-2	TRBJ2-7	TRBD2	CASSLRGQGSGSSYEQYF	TGTGCCAGCAGCTTACGGGGCCAGGGCAGCGGGAGCTCCTACGAGCAGTACTTC
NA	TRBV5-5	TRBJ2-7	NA	CASSDGHGPAYEQYF	TGTGCCAGCAGCGATGGACACGGGCCCGCCTACGAGCAGTACTTC
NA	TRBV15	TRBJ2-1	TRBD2	CATSRDWASGNEQFF	TGTGCCACCAGCAGAGATTGGGCTAGCGGCAATGAGCAGTTCTTC
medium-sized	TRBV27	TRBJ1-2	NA	CASRGGGAGGYTF	TGTGCCAGCAGGGGTGGGGGCGCGGGTGGCTACACCTTC
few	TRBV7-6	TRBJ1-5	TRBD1	CASSCHRNRDSGGQPQHF	TGTGCCAGCAGCTGCCACCGGAACCGGGACAGCGGCGGTCAGCCCCAGCATTTT
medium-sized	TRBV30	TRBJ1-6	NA	CAWIAIDGGYSPLHF	TGTGCCTGGATTGCCATAGACGGAGGATATTCACCCCTCCACTTT
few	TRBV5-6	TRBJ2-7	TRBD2	CASSPLAGGTYEQYF	TGTGCCAGCAGCCCCCTAGCGGGAGGAACCTACGAGCAGTACTTC
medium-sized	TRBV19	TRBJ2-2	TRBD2	CASSIDGGVTGELFF	TGTGCCAGTAGTATAGATGGGGGGGTTACCGGGGAGCTGTTTTTT
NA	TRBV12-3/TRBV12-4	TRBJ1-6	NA	CASSKEWREGSNSPLHF	TGTGCCAGCAGCAAAGAGTGGCGGGAGGGCTCCAATTCACCCCTCCACTTT
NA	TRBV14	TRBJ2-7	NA	CASRGAGAPYEQYF	TGTGCCAGCAGGGGGGCAGGGGCTCCCTACGAGCAGTACTTC
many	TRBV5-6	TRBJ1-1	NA	CASSFWYRENTEAFF	TGTGCCAGCAGCTTTTGGTATCGCGAGAACACTGAAGCTTTCTTT
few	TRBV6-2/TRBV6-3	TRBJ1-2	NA	CASSYEAVYGYTF	TGTGCCAGCAGTTACGAGGCGGTCTATGGCTACACCTTC
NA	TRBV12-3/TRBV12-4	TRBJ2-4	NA	CASNQKASGQSKNIQYF	TGTGCCAGCAACCAGAAGGCAAGCGGGCAGAGCAAAAACATTCAGTACTTC
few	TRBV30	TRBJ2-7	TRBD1	CAWTYPGTGPHEQYF	TGTGCCTGGACCTACCCCGGGACAGGGCCGCACGAGCAGTACTTC
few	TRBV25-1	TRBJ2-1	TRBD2	CASSSILAGVGNEQFF	TGTGCCAGCAGCAGTATTTTAGCGGGAGTCGGCAATGAGCAGTTCTTC
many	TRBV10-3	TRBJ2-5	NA	CAISAGQETQYF	TGTGCCATCTCGGCAGGCCAAGAGACCCAGTACTTC
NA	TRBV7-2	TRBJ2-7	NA	CASSLGQPAYEQYF	TGTGCCAGCAGCTTAGGCCAGCCGGCCTACGAGCAGTACTTC
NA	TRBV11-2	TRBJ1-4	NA	CASSDGRANEKLFF	TGTGCCAGCAGCGACGGGCGGGCGAATGAAAAACTGTTTTTT
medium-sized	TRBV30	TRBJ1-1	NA	CAWSKVTEAFF	TGTGCCTGGAGTAAGGTCACTGAAGCTTTCTTT